This entry concerns a single T cell receptor beta chain. Trimming pared 4 bases from V and 6 bases from J, leaving 9 bases between. This CDR3 contains 13 residues. CDR1 is MNHEY, CDR2 SMNVEV, per germline (reference sequence). The data derive from a study of cytomegalovirus exposure and HLA in healthy donors. Whole-study context: The approximately 120 validation repertoires and the 666 first-cohort repertoires shared a platform, a later analysis reported.

The table came from immunoSEQ multiplex PCR; TCRdb's copy has only in-frame clones and leaves some out. The sample has about 160,000 clones; approximately 96% are singletons. This chain uses TRBV27 with TRBJ2-2; D possibly corresponds to TRBD1 (6 bases). Sequencing input: PBMCs. This TCR was recovered from a woman in her late teens or twenties in good health and CMV-seronegative. The CDR3 loop is CASSWGPSGELFF. In nucleotides, the CDR3 is TGTGCCAGCAGTTGGGGGCCCTCCGGGGAGCTGTTTTTT.